What follows are 30 T cell receptor beta chains derived from one specimen sequenced in a study of blood T cell repertoires in COVID-19. Assay: immunoSEQ multiplex PCR; the TCRdb copy retains only in-frame clones and omits some. The sample has under 250,000 clones; 80% to 90% are singletons. The material sequenced was PBMCs or T cells enriched from blood (not recorded which). The receptor source for this set is a woman between 40 and 50 years old who had been exposed to COVID-19.

The rearrangement links TRBV28 to TRBJ2-7; maybe TRBD1 (6 bases). CDR1 is MDHEN and CDR2 is SYDVKM in the germline V gene. The CDR3 is 14 amino acids. Trimming pared 0 bases from V and 3 bases from J, leaving 9 bases between. The CDR3 loop reads CASSLWGARYEQYF. The CDR3 bases are TGTGCCAGCAGTTTATGGGGGGCTCGCTACGAGCAGTACTTC.

The rearrangement joins TRBV13 to TRBJ1-5; 9 bases line up with TRBD1. This CDR3 has 15 residues. V trimming: 0 bases; J trimming: 4 bases; junction bases outside the gene matches: 1. Germline V gene lookup returns CDR1 PRHDT and CDR2 FYEKMQ (reference sequence). This CDR3 is CASSLGTGGNQPQHF. The CDR3 DNA reads as TGTGCCAGCAGCTTAGGGACAGGGGGAAATCAGCCCCAGCATTTT.

To note about this clone: A read error may produce the germline difference seen at one junction end. The rearrangement joins TRBV5-1 to TRBJ2-2; 9 bases match TRBD2. Germline CDR1 SGHRS, CDR2 YFSETQ. The CDR3 covers 19 residues. CDR3 loop: CASSALGLANGPNTGELFF. CDR3 DNA: TGTGCCAGCAGCGCGTTGGGACTAGCTAATGGGCCGAACACCGGGGAGCTGTTTTTT.

V and J are TRBV6-1 and TRBJ2-3; D call uncertain. Germline CDR1 reads MNHNS; CDR2 reads SASEGT. Between the trimmed V and J ends, which lost 1 base and 1 base, there was a span of 9 bases. CDR3 length: 15 amino acids. The CDR3 nucleotides are TGTGCCAGCAGTGAAGTGGGCCCCGGCACAGATACGCAGTATTTT. Its translation is CASSEVGPGTDTQYF.

This chain links TRBV5-5 with TRBJ2-3, with 8 positions matching TRBD1. Germline V gene sequence: CDR1 SGHKS, CDR2 YYEKEE (reference sequence). The length of the CDR3 is 15 residues. Trimming at V came to 8 bases and at J to 0 bases, leaving 8 bases not matched to a gene. The DNA for the CDR3 is TGTGCCAGTTTACAGGGGGGCCTTAGCACAGATACGCAGTATTTT. Residues: CASLQGGLSTDTQYF.

The chain recombines TRBV19 with TRBJ2-5; tentative D call: TRBD2 (6 bases). The germline gives CDR1 LNHDA, CDR2 SQIVND (reference sequence). The CDR3 extends over 14 amino acids. Deletions cut 1 base from V and 8 bases from J, with 14 bases between. The CDR3 DNA is TGTGCCAGTAGTATAGTTCTTCAGGGAGGAACCCAGTACTTC. The encoded protein is CASSIVLQGGTQYF.

In this sample, this clone turned up a few times. The same CDR3 is also encoded by other DNA sequences in this sample. The V call is TRBV19, the J call TRBJ1-2; 9 positions agree with TRBD1. With V trimmed by 3 bases and J by 4 bases, 3 bases remained unmatched. Germline V gives CDR1 LNHDA, CDR2 SQIVND (reference sequence). This CDR3 spans 14 amino acids. The CDR3 loop reads CASSIGTGSYGYTF. CDR3 in DNA: TGTGCCAGTAGTATTGGGACAGGGAGCTATGGCTACACCTTC.

The chain uses TRBV24-1 and TRBJ1-5; D is ambiguous. Per germline, CDR1 KGHDR and CDR2 SFDVKD. The CDR3 loop spans 15 amino acids. The ends were cut back, 2 bases at V and 5 bases at J, with 12 bases in the middle. CDR3 sequence reads: CATSDSPRVHQPQHF. In nucleotides, the CDR3 is TGTGCCACCAGTGATTCCCCCCGGGTGCATCAGCCCCAGCATTTT.

The chain has TRBV7-9 and TRBJ1-1; the D gene is possibly TRBD1 (5 bases). The CDR3 runs to 14 residues. V lost 0 bases and J 4 bases, leaving 9 bases between the germline ends. Germline V CDR1 and CDR2: SEHNR, FQNEAQ (reference sequence). The CDR3 is CASSLASQGTEAFF. As DNA, the CDR3 is TGTGCCAGCAGCTTAGCAAGCCAGGGCACTGAAGCTTTCTTT.

The CDR3 DNA sequence: TGTGCCAGCAGCCGACCACTGAGCGCAGATACGCAGTATTTT. Translating it yields CASSRPLSADTQYF. The rearrangement uses TRBV2 and TRBJ2-3; D gene ambiguous. Trimming pared 6 bases from V and 4 bases from J, leaving 14 bases between. This CDR3 contains 14 residues. In germline, CDR1 is SNHLY, CDR2 FYNNEI.

This chain links TRBV7-8 with TRBJ1-4; 7 nucleotides align to TRBD1. V lost 2 bases and J lost 8; bases outside the gene matches: 11. There are 16 residues in the CDR3. From germline, CDR1 is SGHVS and CDR2 FQNEAQ. CDR3 amino acids: CASSLRGGQKREKLFF. DNA of the CDR3: TGTGCCAGCAGCTTAAGAGGGGGACAGAAGCGAGAAAAACTGTTTTTT.

The genes are TRBV2 and TRBJ1-1; tentative D call: TRBD1 (5 bases). Germline V lookup: CDR1 SNHLY, CDR2 FYNNEI. The CDR3 is 15 residues long. Trimming left V 0 bases short and J 5 bases short, with 13 bases between. The CDR3 bases are TGTGCCAGCAGTGAAGCGCATCAGGGAAGGACTGAAGCTTTCTTT. Amino acids: CASSEAHQGRTEAFF.

This chain uses TRBV28 with TRBJ1-6; 9 bases map to TRBD1. CDR3 length: 21 residues. V dropped 5 bases and J dropped 2; count of bases not matched to a gene: 19. From germline, CDR1 is MDHEN and CDR2 SYDVKM. CDR3 loop: CASSISQGGNRGRAYNSPLHF. CDR3 in DNA: TGTGCCAGCAGTATCTCCCAGGGGGGAAACAGGGGGCGCGCCTATAATTCACCCCTCCACTTT.

The chain combines TRBV6-5 with TRBJ2-7; D is uncertain. The CDR3 has 11 residues. V was clipped by 2 bases and J by 3 bases, with 2 bases between them. CDR1 is MNHEY and CDR2 is SVGAGI in the germline V gene. The CDR3 DNA reads TGTGCCAGCAGTTACCGCTACGAGCAGTACTTC. It yields the protein CASSYRYEQYF.

The chain carries TRBV18 and TRBJ1-4; no definite D call. The CDR3 sequence is 18 residues long. Germline lookup yields CDR1 KGHSH and CDR2 LQKENI. V was pared by 2 bases and J by 0 bases, with 16 bases between. The CDR3 nucleotides read TGTGCCAGCTCACCAACCTCTCAAGTCGGTGCAACTAATGAAAAACTGTTTTTT. Translated: CASSPTSQVGATNEKLFF.

The CDR3 sequence is CASSDGQRVRKETQYF. CDR3 bases: TGTGCCAGCAGCGATGGACAGAGAGTCCGTAAAGAGACCCAGTACTTC. The genes are TRBV5-4 and TRBJ2-5; maybe TRBD1 (6 bases). Germline CDR1 and CDR2: SGHNT and YYREEE (reference sequence). CDR3 size: 16 residues. Trimming removed 4 bases from V and 3 bases from J, with 19 bases in between.

The chain couples TRBV7-2 to TRBJ2-5; perhaps TRBD2 as D (6 bases). With 4 bases removed from V and 1 base from J, the gap between germline ends came to 10 bases. CDR1 and CDR2 from the germline V gene are SGHTA and FQGNSA. The CDR3 runs 14 residues. DNA for the CDR3: TGTGCCAGCAGCTCCGCGGGATTCCAAGAGACCCAGTACTTC. Protein: CASSSAGFQETQYF.

This chain links TRBV4-1 with TRBJ1-6; TRBD1 matches 9 bases. This CDR3 has 17 residues. The junction had 7 bases not matched to a gene; V was cut back by 4 bases and J by 3 bases. Germline loops: CDR1 MGHRA, CDR2 YSYEKL. The CDR3 is CASSLPGQGGYNSPLHF. In DNA, the CDR3 is TGCGCCAGCAGCCTTCCGGGACAGGGAGGCTATAATTCACCCCTCCACTTT.

V is TRBV9 and J is TRBJ2-1; maybe TRBD2 (7 bases). V lost 4 bases and J 4 bases, leaving 15 bases between the germline ends. Per germline, CDR1 SGDLS and CDR2 YYNGEE. The CDR3 totals 15 residues. The CDR3 region is CASSTGGLLYNEQFF. The CDR3 DNA follows: TGTGCCAGCAGCACGGGGGGCCTCCTATACAATGAGCAGTTCTTC.

The rearrangement links TRBV11-3 to TRBJ2-3; the match to TRBD2 covers 10 bases. V lost 5 bases to trimming and J lost 1 base; unmatched junction nucleotides: 3. Per the germline V gene, CDR1 is SGHNT and CDR2 is YENEEA. The CDR3 spans 15 residues. CDR3: CASSHGTSGTDTQYF. As DNA, the CDR3 is TGTGCCAGCAGCCATGGGACTAGCGGCACAGATACGCAGTATTTT.

The chain links TRBV12-3 or TRBV12-4 to TRBJ2-7; the match to TRBD1 covers 8 bases. The CDR3 sequence is 12 residues long. V lost 5 bases to trimming and J lost 3 bases; unmatched junction nucleotides: 0. CDR3 sequence (DNA): TGTGCCAGCAGTACAGGGGGCTACGAGCAGTACGTC. Protein: CASSTGGYEQYV.

CDR3 protein: CASSQDRVRGGYGYTF. The CDR3 nucleotides are TGCGCCAGCAGCCAAGATCGAGTGAGGGGGGGCTATGGCTACACCTTC. This sequence joins TRBV4-3 and TRBJ1-2, with D possibly being TRBD1 (6 bases). CDR3 length equals 16 residues. The V gene's germline CDR1 is LGHNA and CDR2 YSLEER. Trimming pared 0 bases from V and 4 bases from J, leaving 15 bases between.

The genes are TRBV18 and TRBJ2-5; 8 bases map to TRBD1. CDR3 length equals 16 residues. From germline, CDR1 is KGHSH and CDR2 LQKENI. V shed 1 base, J shed 2 bases, and the junction held 6 bases outside the gene matches. The CDR3, as DNA: TGTGCCAGCTCACCACTATTAGGACAGGGACAAGAGACCCAGTACTTC. Translated, it gives CASSPLLGQGQETQYF.

The J gene is TRBJ1-1, the V gene TRBV18; D possibly corresponds to TRBD1 (6 bases). In germline, CDR1 is KGHSH, CDR2 LQKENI. The V and J ends lost 3 bases and 5 bases respectively, with 13 bases between them. The CDR3 contains 14 residues. CDR3 sequence (DNA): TGTGCCAGCTCACCTTTCGAACAGGGAACTGAAGCTTTCTTT. It is translated as CASSPFEQGTEAFF.

The chain uses TRBV27 and TRBJ2-7, with a weak D call TRBD1 (6 bases). This CDR3 has 12 residues. Trimming removed 5 bases from V and 6 bases from J, with 11 bases in between. Germline assignment: CDR1 MNHEY and CDR2 SMNVEV (reference sequence). In nucleotides, the CDR3 is TGTGCCAGCAGTCCAGGGGTCGGCGAGCAGTACTTC. Protein sequence: CASSPGVGEQYF.

V usage is TRBV7-2 and J usage is TRBJ2-3; 8 nucleotides match TRBD2. Unmatched junction bases numbered 16, after V lost 5 bases and J lost 9 bases. Germline V gives CDR1 SGHTA, CDR2 FQGNSA. This CDR3 has 16 amino acids. CDR3 coding DNA: TGTGCCAGCAGCCCCGGTGCGGGGGCCGGGAGGGAAACGCAGTATTTT. Protein: CASSPGAGAGRETQYF. Complete variable domain (other parts from reference TRBV7-2 and TRBJ2-3): GAGVSQSPSNKVTEKGKDVELRCDPISGHTALYWYRQSLGQGLEFLIYFQGNSAPDKSGLPSDRFSAERTGGSVSTLTIQRTQQEDSAVYLCASSPGAGAGRETQYFGPGTRLTVL.

The J gene is TRBJ2-2, the V gene TRBV21-1; the table's D call of TRBD2 was not tested on the DNA. TRBV21-1 is a pseudogene. This CDR3 is 18 amino acids long. The CDR3 sequence: CASSKKTGEGANTGELFF. The CDR3 DNA reads as TGTGCCAGCAGCAAAAAGACGGGGGAGGGGGCGAACACCGGGGAGCTGTTTTTT.

The chain is built from TRBV28 and TRBJ1-4; perhaps TRBD1 as D (5 bases). Deletions cut 6 bases from V and 1 base from J, with 21 bases between. Germline V gene lookup returns CDR1 MDHEN and CDR2 SYDVKM. The CDR3 extends over 18 amino acids. CDR3 sequence: CASRLDTKRRGTNEKLFF. The CDR3 coding sequence is TGTGCCAGCAGGTTGGACACAAAACGAAGGGGAACTAATGAAAAACTGTTTTTT.

The chain combines TRBV18 with TRBJ1-2, with unresolved D. V dropped 2 bases and J dropped 2 bases, with 6 bases sitting between them. Looked up from germline, CDR1 is KGHSH and CDR2 is LQKENI. There are 13 residues in the CDR3. The CDR3 spells CASSPTVNYGYTF. The CDR3 coding sequence is TGTGCCAGCTCACCAACAGTCAACTATGGCTACACCTTC.

The chain carries TRBV4-2 and TRBJ2-3, with D possibly being TRBD2 (5 bases). The CDR3 spans 15 residues. Trimming removed 5 bases from V and 7 bases from J, with 19 bases in between. The germline V gene encodes CDR1 LGHNA and CDR2 YNFKEQ. CDR3 bases: TGTGCCAGCAGCGCCCTACACGCGGGCGAATATACGCAGTATTTT. Protein product: CASSALHAGEYTQYF.